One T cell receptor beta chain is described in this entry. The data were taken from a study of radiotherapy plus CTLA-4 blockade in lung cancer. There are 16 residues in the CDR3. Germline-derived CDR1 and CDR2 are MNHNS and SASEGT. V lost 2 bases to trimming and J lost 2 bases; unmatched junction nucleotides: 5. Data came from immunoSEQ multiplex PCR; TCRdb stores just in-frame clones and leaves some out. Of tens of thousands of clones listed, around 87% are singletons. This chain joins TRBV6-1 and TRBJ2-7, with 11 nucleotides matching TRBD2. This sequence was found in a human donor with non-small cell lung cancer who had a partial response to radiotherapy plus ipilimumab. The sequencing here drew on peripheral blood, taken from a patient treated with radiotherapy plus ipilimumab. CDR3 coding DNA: TGTGCCAGCAGTGAAACCCCGGGACTAGCGGCCTACGAGCAGTACTTC. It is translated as CASSETPGLAAYEQYF.